This passage covers 23 T cell receptor beta chains from one sample sequenced in a study of blood T cell repertoires in COVID-19. Data came from immunoSEQ multiplex PCR; TCRdb stores just in-frame clones and leaves some out. The table lists 130,000 to 150,000 clones, approximately 91% of them singletons. Sequenced input: peripheral blood. These receptors were taken from a human donor in a cohort sampled during active COVID-19.

The rearrangement joins TRBV28 to TRBJ2-3, with D possibly being TRBD1 (6 bases). The CDR3 contains 12 residues. Germline CDR1 and CDR2: MDHEN and SYDVKM. The V end lost 6 bases, the J end lost 8 bases, and 12 bases lay between the germline ends. This chain's CDR3 is CASSSDSRTQYF. DNA of the CDR3: TGTGCCAGCAGCTCGGACAGCCGTACGCAGTATTTT.

This chain connects TRBV25-1 to TRBJ1-1, with TRBD1 matching 8 bases. CDR1 and CDR2 from the germline V gene are MGHDK and SYGVNS. The V and J ends lost 6 bases and 4 bases, in that order; junction bases with no gene match: 4. The CDR3 covers 13 residues. The CDR3 loop reads CASRGQGGTEAFF. In nucleotides, the CDR3 is TGTGCCAGCAGAGGACAGGGAGGCACTGAAGCTTTCTTT.

V is TRBV18 and J is TRBJ2-7, with 8 bases aligning to TRBD1. Germline CDR1 is KGHSH and CDR2 is LQKENI. V was clipped by 3 bases and J by 4 bases; unmatched bases: 5. The CDR3 consists of 14 residues. The CDR3 reads CASSPGQAPYEQYF. The CDR3 region has the DNA TGTGCCAGCTCACCGGGACAGGCCCCATACGAGCAGTACTTC.

The rearrangement links TRBV6-6 to TRBJ2-3, with TRBD1 matching over 7 bases. Germline V gene lookup returns CDR1 MNHNY and CDR2 SVGAGI (reference sequence). V dropped 2 bases and J dropped 1; count of bases not matched to a gene: 3. CDR3 length equals 15 residues. This chain's CDR3 is CASSYRDRRTDTQYF. The DNA for the CDR3 is TGTGCCAGCAGTTACAGGGACAGACGCACAGATACGCAGTATTTT.

For the CDR3, the DNA is TGTGCCAGCAGCCAAGATCCGGATGGCTACACCTTC. Residues: CASSQDPDGYTF. V gene TRBV3-1 (or the pseudogene TRBV3-2) combines with J gene TRBJ1-2; D is unclear. Per the germline V gene, CDR1 is LGHDT and CDR2 is YNNKEL (reference sequence). The V and J ends lost 0 bases and 6 bases respectively, with 5 bases between them. The CDR3 totals 12 residues.

The chain is built from TRBV18 and TRBJ1-2, with 9 bases fitting TRBD1. V was pared by 4 bases and J by 4 bases, with 1 base of the junction left unmatched. The germline V gene encodes CDR1 KGHSH and CDR2 LQKENI. The CDR3 loop spans 13 amino acids. CDR3 DNA: TGTGCCAGCTCACAACAGGGGGCCTATGGCTACACCTTC. Translating it yields CASSQQGAYGYTF. The whole variable domain, remainder taken from reference TRBV18 and TRBJ1-2, is NAGVMQNPRHLVRRRGQEARLRCSPMKGHSHVYWYRQLPEEGLKFMVYLQKENIIDESGMPKERFSAEFPKEGPSILRIQQVVRGDSAAYFCASSQQGAYGYTFGSGTRLTVV.

The chain combines TRBV12-3 or TRBV12-4 with TRBJ2-5; D is uncertain. The V gene lost 1 base and the J gene lost 11 bases, with 8 bases spanning the gap. The CDR3 has 11 amino acids. The CDR3 loop is CASSLGEIQYF. The CDR3 DNA reads as TGTGCCAGCAGTTTAGGAGAGATACAGTACTTC.

V and J are TRBV6-6 and TRBJ2-5, with 7 bases lining up with TRBD2. The CDR3 length is 13 residues. Germline values: CDR1 MNHNY, CDR2 SVGAGI (reference sequence). Trimming removed 5 bases from V and 10 bases from J; junction bases left unmatched: 10. Here the CDR3 reads CASSSKPGTIQYF. The CDR3 DNA reads as TGTGCCAGCAGTAGTAAACCCGGGACTATCCAGTACTTC.

The gene calls are TRBV11-2 and TRBJ1-5, with D tentatively TRBD1 (5 bases). Germline V lookup: CDR1 SGHAT, CDR2 FQNNGV. V was clipped by 0 bases and J by 1 base, with 13 bases between them. CDR3 length: 17 residues. CDR3 sequence reads: CASSLDARTRSNQPQHF. The CDR3 nucleotides read TGTGCCAGCAGCTTAGATGCCCGGACACGAAGCAATCAGCCCCAGCATTTT.

To note about this clone: One junction end disagrees with the germline gene, perhaps due to a read error. CDR3 coding DNA: TGTGCTAGCAGCCCTAGCGGGAGGGCCTACAATGAGCAGTTCTTC. Residues: CASSPSGRAYNEQFF. The chain carries TRBV7-7 and TRBJ2-1; 12 nucleotides line up with TRBD2. The CDR3 extends over 15 amino acids. The germline V gene has CDR1 SSHAT and CDR2 FNYEAQ (reference sequence).

The chain links TRBV5-3 to TRBJ2-7; D is perhaps TRBD1 (5 bases). TRBV5-3 is filed as an ORF, its function uncertain. V lost 4 bases and J lost 1, with 18 bases in between. The CDR3 runs to 16 residues. CDR3 region: CARSPSRPRVSYEQYF. In DNA form, the CDR3 reads TGTGCCAGAAGCCCTTCCCGACCCAGGGTATCCTACGAGCAGTACTTC.

The chain joins TRBV30 to TRBJ1-4; D call uncertain. Per germline, CDR1 GTSNPN and CDR2 SVGIG (reference sequence). The length of the CDR3 is 14 residues. V shed 0 bases and J shed 8 bases, with 13 bases lying between them. CDR3 region: CAWSVKRSGEKLFF. The CDR3 bases are TGTGCCTGGAGTGTAAAGCGGTCCGGCGAAAAACTGTTTTTT.

This chain uses TRBV4-3 with TRBJ2-3, with 10 bases matching TRBD2. The V segment lost 0 bases and the J segment 0 bases; nucleotides outside the gene matches: 3. Per the germline V gene, CDR1 is LGHNA and CDR2 is YSLEER. This CDR3 has 17 residues. CDR3 region: CASSQELAGGSTDTQYF. For the CDR3, the DNA is TGCGCCAGCAGCCAAGAGTTAGCGGGAGGTAGCACAGATACGCAGTATTTT.

The chain combines TRBV7-8 with TRBJ2-5; possibly TRBD1 for D (7 bases). Germline V lookup: CDR1 SGHVS, CDR2 FQNEAQ. The CDR3 spans 15 residues. V lost 5 bases and J 4 bases, leaving 17 bases between the germline ends. CDR3 DNA: TGTGCCAGCAGCACGCCGACAGGGAGGTTAGAGACCCAGTACTTC. Encoded protein: CASSTPTGRLETQYF. The whole variable domain, remainder taken from reference TRBV7-8 and TRBJ2-5, is GAGVSQSPRYKVAKRGQDVALRCDPISGHVSLFWYQQALGQGPEFLTYFQNEAQLDKSGLPSDRFFAERPEGSVSTLKIQRTQQEDSAVYLCASSTPTGRLETQYFGPGTRLLVL.

The chain uses TRBV4-2 and TRBJ1-1; the match to TRBD1 covers 9 bases. The CDR3 spans 16 residues. Germline assignment: CDR1 LGHNA and CDR2 YNFKEQ. V was pared by 4 bases and J by 1 base, with 7 bases of the junction left unmatched. The CDR3, as DNA: TGTGCCAGCAGCCCTCGGACAGGGGACCCGAACACTGAAGCTTTCTTT. This gives the protein CASSPRTGDPNTEAFF.

The chain combines TRBV3-1 (or the pseudogene TRBV3-2) with TRBJ1-3; D unresolved. This CDR3 has 14 residues. The V end was cut by 4 bases, the J end by 3 bases, with 10 bases between. Germline lookup yields CDR1 LGHDT and CDR2 YNNKEL (reference sequence). The CDR3 DNA reads TGTGCCAGCAGCCCCCGTGCGAGTGGAAACACCATATATTTT. This codes for CASSPRASGNTIYF.

The chain joins TRBV29-1 to TRBJ2-7, with TRBD1 identical over 9 bases. The CDR3 has 14 amino acids. Germline loops: CDR1 SQVTM, CDR2 ANQGSEA. V shed 0 bases, J shed 5 bases, and the junction held 5 bases outside the gene matches. The CDR3 here is CSVEDRTGGDEQYF. The CDR3 region has the DNA TGCAGCGTTGAAGACCGCACAGGGGGCGACGAGCAGTACTTC.

The rearrangement links TRBV19 to TRBJ2-1; 11 positions agree with TRBD2. From germline, CDR1 is LNHDA and CDR2 SQIVND (reference sequence). The CDR3 is 16 amino acids. V was clipped by 4 bases and J by 3 bases; unmatched bases: 5. The CDR3 region is CASSTLAGVVYNEQFF. CDR3 DNA sequence: TGTGCCAGTAGTACACTAGCGGGAGTGGTCTACAATGAGCAGTTCTTC.

The chain carries TRBV7-6 and TRBJ2-1; D uncertain. Per the germline V gene, CDR1 is SGHVS and CDR2 is FNYEAQ. V was trimmed by 1 base and J by 12 bases, leaving 16 bases between them. The CDR3 covers 14 residues. The CDR3 DNA reads as TGTGCCAGCAGCTTAGAGGTAGTAGCTAGGCGGCAGTTCTTC. This codes for CASSLEVVARRQFF.

The V gene is TRBV24-1, the J gene TRBJ2-5, with 12 positions matching TRBD2. Unmatched junction bases numbered 5, after V lost 3 bases and J lost 4 bases. CDR1 is KGHDR, CDR2 SFDVKD, per germline. The CDR3 runs to 16 residues. The CDR3 protein is CATSDPLAGGRETQYF. DNA of the CDR3: TGTGCCACCAGTGATCCACTAGCGGGAGGTAGAGAGACCCAGTACTTC.

This sequence joins TRBV7-8 and TRBJ2-3; 7 bases agree with TRBD2. This CDR3 contains 16 residues. Per the germline V gene, CDR1 is SGHVS and CDR2 is FQNEAQ. After removal of 6 bases from V and 2 bases from J, the junction contained 11 bases not matched to a gene. CDR3 loop: CASRLTGRPLTDTQYF. Written as DNA, the CDR3 is TGTGCCAGCAGGCTAACCGGGAGGCCACTCACAGATACGCAGTATTTT.

This clone occurred once. V usage is TRBV6-2 or TRBV6-3 and J usage is TRBJ2-1; TRBD2 matches at 14 bases. This CDR3 is 16 amino acids long. Trimming removed 5 bases from V and 9 bases from J; junction bases left unmatched: 9. Germline CDR1 and CDR2: MNHEY and SVGEGT. CDR3 region: CASSKMTSGGAREQFF. The CDR3 region has the DNA TGTGCCAGCAGTAAAATGACTAGCGGGGGGGCTCGTGAGCAGTTCTTC.

The chain combines TRBV5-6 with TRBJ2-2; no clear D. The CDR3 has 12 residues. Germline V gene sequence: CDR1 SGHDT, CDR2 YYEEEE. Deletions cut 0 bases from V and 6 bases from J, with 3 bases between. For the CDR3, the DNA is TGTGCCAGCAGCTTGGCGTCCGGGGAGCTGTTTTTT. Encoded protein: CASSLASGELFF.